The sequence of this T cell receptor (beta chain) was determined in a study of T-cell reconstitution after alpha-beta-depleted transplantation in children (dated by TCRdb to about 2016). Describing the broader study: Using TCR repertoire profiling, the study followed T-cell immune reconstitution in a quantitative way in children after TCRalphabeta/CD19-depleted allogeneic hematopoietic cell transplantation. Here is what the overall study found, with its caveats: The apparently early alphabetaT-cell count recovery about two months after transplant was reportedly dependent on only several hundred rapidly expanded clones derived from non-depleted graft cells. In some patients, the high TCRbeta diversity seen at day 60 was put down to recipient T cells and intrathymic progenitors that had survived conditioning. Hyperexpanded clone frequencies declined over subsequent months; after one year, T-cell counts and TCRbeta diversity were mostly attributed to newly produced T cells.

V is pruned by 3 bases and J by 10 bases, leaving 12 bases of the junction without a gene match. There are 16 amino acids in the CDR3, from cysteine to phenylalanine inclusive. The retained sequence is limited to the CDR3, 48 bases, with the frame set at the first base. CDR1 SGHRS and CDR2 YFSETQ were looked up in the germline V gene. What the treatment or condition label conveys for this sample: allogeneic hematopoietic cell transplantation with graft depleted of TCRalphabeta T cells and CD19 B cells. Transplant recipients were children who received TCRalphabeta/CD19-depleted allogeneic hematopoietic cell grafts. Receptors were amplified or captured by PCR. Sequenced on an Illumina HiSeq 2500. TCR library preparation used molecular barcoding, with unique molecular identifiers applied to normalize quantification of the TCRbeta repertoire. The public sequencing data were trimmed at Q25 with fastp and processed into clonotypes with MiXCR by TCRdb, which kept only in-frame beta chains. One record per CDR3 amino acid sequence lists the most common genes and DNA. This sample has approximately 800,000 distinct CDR3 sequences in its table, and about 16% of those were observed once. Approximately 5% of the sample goes to the ten largest clones.

On this clonotype itself: Its binding antigen is unknown. A read error may explain this, as a much larger clone is one base away.

The input for sequencing was PBMCs, mostly from graft donor cells, taken 360 days after TCRalphabeta/CD19-depleted stem cell transplant. This chain is built from TRBV5-1 and TRBJ2-2; 10 bases in between match TRBD2. The clonotype was recovered from a male patient younger than 18 who had a stem cell transplant for acute lymphoblastic leukemia, so the T cells may come from the graft donor. The CDR3 is CASSWGLARVYEELFF. The bases are TGCGCCAGCAGCTGGGGACTAGCGAGAGTATACGAGGAGCTGTTTTTT.